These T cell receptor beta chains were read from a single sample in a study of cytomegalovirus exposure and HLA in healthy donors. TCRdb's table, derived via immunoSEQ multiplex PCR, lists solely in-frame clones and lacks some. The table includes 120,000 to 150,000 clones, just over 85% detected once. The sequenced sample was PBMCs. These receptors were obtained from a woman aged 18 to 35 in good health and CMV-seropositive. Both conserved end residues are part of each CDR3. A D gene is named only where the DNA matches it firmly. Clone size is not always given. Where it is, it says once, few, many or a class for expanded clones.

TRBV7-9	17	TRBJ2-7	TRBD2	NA	TGTGCCAGCAGCTCCACCCGGCGGCCCTGGGGGAGGGACGGAACTCAATTC	CASSSTRRPWGRDGTQF
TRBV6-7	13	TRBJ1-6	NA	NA	TGTGCCAGCGAAGTGGACAGCCATTCACCCCTCCACTTT	CASEVDSHSPLHF
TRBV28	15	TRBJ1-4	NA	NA	TGTGCCAGCAGTTTATCAGGGGTTGAGGGTGAAAAACTGTTTTTT	CASSLSGVEGEKLFF
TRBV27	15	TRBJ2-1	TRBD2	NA	TGTGCCAGCAGTCCCCGCGGGGGGGCGGGCAATGAGCAGTTCTTC	CASSPRGGAGNEQFF
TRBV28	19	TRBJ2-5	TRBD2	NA	TGTGCCAGCAGTTTCGAGTCTAGCGGGGGGTTGACGGAGGGAGAGACCCAGTACTTC	CASSFESSGGLTEGETQYF
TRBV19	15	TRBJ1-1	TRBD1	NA	TGTGCCAGTAGTCCCCTTCACAGGGGGGTCACTGAAGCTTTCTTT	CASSPLHRGVTEAFF
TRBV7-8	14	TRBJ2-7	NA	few	TGTGCCAGCAGCCGACAGACAGGGACTGGCGAGCAGTACTTC	CASSRQTGTGEQYF
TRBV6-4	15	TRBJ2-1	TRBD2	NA	TGTGCCAGCAGTGAGGTAGCGGGCTCGAACAATGAGCAGTTCTTC	CASSEVAGSNNEQFF
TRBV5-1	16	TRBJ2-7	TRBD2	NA	TGCGCCAGCAGCTCTCCCGGGACTAGCGGTCTCTACGAGCAGTACTTC	CASSSPGTSGLYEQYF
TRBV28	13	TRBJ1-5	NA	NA	TGTGCCAGCGGTCAGTATAGCAATCAGCCCCAGCATTTT	CASGQYSNQPQHF
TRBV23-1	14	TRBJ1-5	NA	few	TGCGCCAGCAGTCACCGGGGGAGCAATCAGCCCCAGCATTTT	CASSHRGSNQPQHF
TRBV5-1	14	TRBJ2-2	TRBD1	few	TGCGCCAGCAGCGGGACAGGGAACACCGGGGAGCTGTTTTTT	CASSGTGNTGELFF
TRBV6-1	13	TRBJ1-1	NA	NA	TGTGCCAGCAGTGAATCGGGGAACACTGAAGCTTTCTTT	CASSESGNTEAFF
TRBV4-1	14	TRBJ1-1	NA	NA	TGCGCCAGCAGCCAAGATGGGGGGGGCACTGAAGCTTTCTTT	CASSQDGGGTEAFF
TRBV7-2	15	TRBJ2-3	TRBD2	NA	TGTGCCAGCAGCTTCAAGACTAGCGGCCCAGATACGCAGTATTTT	CASSFKTSGPDTQYF
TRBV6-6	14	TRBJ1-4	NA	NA	TGTGCCAGCAGTTACGATGGGGGCGATGAAAAACTGTTTTTT	CASSYDGGDEKLFF
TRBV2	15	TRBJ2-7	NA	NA	TGTGCCAGCACTCAAAGGTTGACAGGCCCCTACGAGCAGTACTTC	CASTQRLTGPYEQYF
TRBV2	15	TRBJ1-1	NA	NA	TGTGCCAGCAGTGAAGCACGCGGGAGGGGCACTGAAGCTTTCTTT	CASSEARGRGTEAFF
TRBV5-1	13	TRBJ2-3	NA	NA	TGCGCCAGCAGGTATAGCGGCACAGATACGCAGTATTTT	CASRYSGTDTQYF
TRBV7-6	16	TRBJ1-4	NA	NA	TGTGCCAGCAGCCCGTCGACTCTTGCAACTAATGAAAAACTGTTTTTT	CASSPSTLATNEKLFF
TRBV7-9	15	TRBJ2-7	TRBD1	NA	TGTGCCAGCAGCTTAGCCCAGGGGGCATCCTACGAGCAGTACTTC	CASSLAQGASYEQYF
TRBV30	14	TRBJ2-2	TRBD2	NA	TGTGCCTGGAGGATCGGGACTAGCACCGGGGAGCTGTTTTTT	CAWRIGTSTGELFF
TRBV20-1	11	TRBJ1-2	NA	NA	TGCAGTGCTACAGCGGGGAATGGCTACACCTTC	CSATAGNGYTF
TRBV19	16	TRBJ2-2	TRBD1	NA	TGTGCCAGCGGGACAGGCGGTCTGACCGTAACCGGGGAGCTGTTTTTT	CASGTGGLTVTGELFF
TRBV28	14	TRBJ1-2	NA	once	TGTGCCAGCACCCGGACAGCTCTTAACTATGGCTACACCTTC	CASTRTALNYGYTF
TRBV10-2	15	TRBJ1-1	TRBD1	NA	TGCGCCAGCACCGGGACAGCCGGAACGAACACTGAAGCTTTCTTT	CASTGTAGTNTEAFF
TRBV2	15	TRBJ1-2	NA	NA	TGTGCCAGCAGTGACGACAGATATACTAACTATGGCTACACCTTC	CASSDDRYTNYGYTF
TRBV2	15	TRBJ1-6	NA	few	TGTGCCAGCAGCCTCAGGGAGGGAGGAAGATCACCCCTCCACTTT	CASSLREGGRSPLHF
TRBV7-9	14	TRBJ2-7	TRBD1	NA	TGTGCCAGCACGACCCAGACAGGGTCCTACGAGCAGTACTTC	CASTTQTGSYEQYF
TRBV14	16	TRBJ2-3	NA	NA	TGTGCCAGCAGCCACCCGGACATATCTAGCACAGATACGCAGTATTTT	CASSHPDISSTDTQYF
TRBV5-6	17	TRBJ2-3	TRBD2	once	TGTGCCAGCAGCTTGGATCCTAGCGGGAGTTTCGCAGATACGCAGTATTTT	CASSLDPSGSFADTQYF
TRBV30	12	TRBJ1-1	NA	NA	TGTGCGGCGGGCAGAGAGAACACTGAAGCTTTCTTT	CAAGRENTEAFF
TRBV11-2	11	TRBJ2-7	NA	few	TGTGCCAGCAGCTCCCGCGCAACGCAGTACTTC	CASSSRATQYF
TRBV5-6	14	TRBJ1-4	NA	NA	TGTGCCAGCAGCTTGATGGGGGCGAATGAAAAACTGTTTTTT	CASSLMGANEKLFF
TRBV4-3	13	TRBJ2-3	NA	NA	TGCGCCAGCAGCCCAGGAACGACAGATACGCAGTATTTT	CASSPGTTDTQYF
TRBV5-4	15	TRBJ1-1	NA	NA	TGTGCCAGCAGCTCTTGGGCGAACGGCAACACTGAAGCTTTCTTT	CASSSWANGNTEAFF
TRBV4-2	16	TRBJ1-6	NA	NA	TGTGCCAGCAGCCAGCAAACGGGGGCCTATAATTCACCCCTCCACTTT	CASSQQTGAYNSPLHF
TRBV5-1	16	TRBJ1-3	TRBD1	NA	TGCGCCAGCAGCTCGACGACAGGGCCCTCGGGAAACACCATATATTTT	CASSSTTGPSGNTIYF
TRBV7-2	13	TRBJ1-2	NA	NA	TGTGCCAGCAGCGGCAGGGGAAACTATGGCTACACCTTC	CASSGRGNYGYTF
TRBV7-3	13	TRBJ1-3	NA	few	TGTGCCAGCATGGCGGGGCCCGGAAACACCATATATTTT	CASMAGPGNTIYF
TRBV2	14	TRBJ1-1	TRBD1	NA	TGTGCCAGCACCTCTTGGACAGGCAACACTGAAGCTTTCTTT	CASTSWTGNTEAFF
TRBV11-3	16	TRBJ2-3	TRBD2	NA	TGTGCCAGCAGCTCGGCTCATCTAGCGGGGGGGCTTACGCAGTATTTT	CASSSAHLAGGLTQYF
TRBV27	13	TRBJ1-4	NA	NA	TGTGCCAGCAGTGTACATGGACGGGGGAAACTGTTTTTT	CASSVHGRGKLFF
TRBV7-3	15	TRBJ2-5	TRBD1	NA	TGTGCCAGCAGCACAGGGGGCAGTAGGGAAGAGACCCAGTACTTC	CASSTGGSREETQYF
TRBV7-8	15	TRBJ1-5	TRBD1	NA	TGTGCCAGCAGCCGCCGGACAGGGCCTAATCAGCCCCAGCATTTT	CASSRRTGPNQPQHF
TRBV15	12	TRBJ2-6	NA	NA	TGTGCCACCAGCAGAGATCTCAGGTTTCCGACTTTC	CATSRDLRFPTF
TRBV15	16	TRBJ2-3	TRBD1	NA	TGTGCCACCAGCAGAGATCGGACAGGAAGCACAGATACGCAGTATTTT	CATSRDRTGSTDTQYF
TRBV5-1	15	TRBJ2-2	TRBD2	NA	TGCGCCAGCAGACCCATAGCGGGGGGGCCCGGGGAGCTGTTTTTT	CASRPIAGGPGELFF
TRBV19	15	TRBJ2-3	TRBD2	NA	TGTGCCAGTAAGGGTGCGACTAGCCCATCAGATACGCAGTATTTT	CASKGATSPSDTQYF
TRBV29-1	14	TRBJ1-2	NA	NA	TGCAGCGTCCCTGGACAGACCTACAACTATGGCTACACCTTC	CSVPGQTYNYGYTF
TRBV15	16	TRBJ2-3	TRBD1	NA	TGTGCCACCAGCAGAGGACAGGGGGCGATCACAGATACGCAGTATTTT	CATSRGQGAITDTQYF
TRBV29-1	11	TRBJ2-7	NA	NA	TGCAGCGGGAAACAGGCCTACGAGCAGTACTTC	CSGKQAYEQYF
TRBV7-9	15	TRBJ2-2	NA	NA	TGTGCCAGCAGGCCTCCGGGACAGAACACCGGGGAGCTGTTTTTT	CASRPPGQNTGELFF
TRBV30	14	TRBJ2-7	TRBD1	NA	TGTGCCTGGAGAAAACAGGGGGCGAGCTACGAGCAGTACTTC	CAWRKQGASYEQYF
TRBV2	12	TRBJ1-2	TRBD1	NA	TGTGCCAGCAGACTGGACAGGGGTGGCTACACCTTC	CASRLDRGGYTF
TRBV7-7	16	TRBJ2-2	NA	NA	TGTGCTAGCAGCTTAGCATTGGGGGCACGCACCGGGGAGCTGTTTTTT	CASSLALGARTGELFF
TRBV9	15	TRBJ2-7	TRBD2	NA	TGTGCCAGCAGCCCAGCCGGGGGGGGGTTTCACGAGCAGTACTTC	CASSPAGGGFHEQYF